One and the same sample provided the 19 T cell receptor beta chains below, sequenced in a study of cytomegalovirus exposure and HLA in healthy donors. The protocol was immunoSEQ multiplex PCR, while the TCRdb copy is restricted to in-frame clones and leaves out a portion. This repertoire shows 330,000 or so clones, about nine tenths found once; its top ten account for 0.65% to 0.85%. Source material: PBMCs. These receptors all come from a young woman in good health and CMV-seronegative.

The chain employs TRBV28 and TRBJ1-2; 7 bases are a match to TRBD1. Looked up from germline, CDR1 is MDHEN and CDR2 is SYDVKM. The CDR3 consists of 13 residues. V was pared by 5 bases and J by 2 bases, with 2 bases of the junction left unmatched. DNA for the CDR3: TGTGCCAGCAGTAAGACAGGGAACTATGGCTACACCTTC. Translated, it gives CASSKTGNYGYTF.

V is TRBV6-5 and J is TRBJ1-2, with TRBD1 matching over 11 bases. Germline values: CDR1 MNHEY, CDR2 SVGAGI. V shed 4 bases, J shed 4 bases, and the junction held 8 bases outside the gene matches. The CDR3 is made up of 16 amino acids. The CDR3 spells CASSSRTGGAFYGYTF. The DNA for the CDR3 is TGTGCCAGCAGTTCACGGACAGGGGGCGCTTTCTATGGCTACACCTTC.

The chain combines TRBV5-4 with TRBJ2-7; D ambiguous. Trimming shortened V by 0 bases and J by 1 base, and 5 bases separated the two germline ends. The germline V gene encodes CDR1 SGHNT and CDR2 YYREEE (reference sequence). The CDR3 has 13 amino acids. CDR3 sequence reads: CASSLDNSYEQYF. CDR3 DNA: TGTGCCAGCAGCTTGGACAATTCCTACGAGCAGTACTTC.

The gene calls are TRBV18 and TRBJ2-1; 12 nucleotides align to TRBD1. V was pared by 3 bases and J by 7 bases, with 4 bases of the junction left unmatched. From germline, CDR1 is KGHSH and CDR2 LQKENI. This CDR3 is 15 amino acids long. CDR3 in amino acids: CASSPGTGGKNEQFF. The CDR3 bases are TGTGCCAGCTCACCTGGGACAGGGGGCAAAAATGAGCAGTTCTTC.

This clone was found once. This chain's CDR3 is CASSLLGAGADYNEQFF. The DNA for the CDR3 is TGTGCCAGCAGTTTACTGGGCGCTGGGGCTGATTACAATGAGCAGTTCTTC. This sequence joins TRBV28 and TRBJ2-1; TRBD1 might be the D (5 bases). This CDR3 has 17 amino acids. Germline-derived CDR1 and CDR2 are MDHEN and SYDVKM. Trimming left V 2 bases short and J 4 bases short, with 18 bases between.

This clone was found a few times. One end of the junction varies from germline; a read error may be responsible. V gene TRBV27 combines with J gene TRBJ2-2, with D perhaps TRBD2 (6 bases). The CDR3 spans 13 residues. Germline CDR1 MNHEY, CDR2 SMNVEV (reference sequence). CDR3 loop: CASRRADTGVLFF. As DNA, the CDR3 is TGTGCCAGTCGGAGGGCCGACACCGGGGTGCTGTTTTTT.

The chain joins TRBV4-3 to TRBJ1-4, with a weak D call TRBD1 (6 bases). This CDR3 contains 16 residues. Trimming removed 1 base at V and 4 bases at J, with 13 bases between. Germline CDR1 is LGHNA and CDR2 is YSLEER. CDR3 protein: CASSQAPTGFNEKLFF. As DNA, the CDR3 is TGCGCCAGCAGCCAAGCTCCGACAGGTTTTAATGAAAAACTGTTTTTT.

On this clone itself: At the DNA level, this CDR3 is encoded by other sequences in the same sample as well. V is TRBV7-9 and J is TRBJ1-5; D perhaps matches TRBD1 (5 bases). CDR1 and CDR2 from the germline V gene are SEHNR and FQNEAQ (reference sequence). V was cut by 6 bases and J by 6 bases, with 9 bases left in between. The CDR3 spans 12 residues. The CDR3 protein is CASSPGGQPQHF. The CDR3 DNA sequence: TGTGCCAGCAGTCCCGGGGGTCAGCCCCAGCATTTT.

This clone was seen more than once but under ten times. The chain is built from TRBV18 and TRBJ2-7; D is unclear. The V end was cut by 2 bases, the J end by 3 bases, with 5 bases between. The germline CDR1 and CDR2 sequences are KGHSH and LQKENI. CDR3 length: 12 residues. CDR3 loop: CASSPNGYEQYF. In nucleotides, the CDR3 is TGTGCCAGCTCACCAAACGGCTACGAGCAGTACTTC.

The rearrangement joins TRBV18 to TRBJ2-7; 8 positions match TRBD2. This CDR3 spans 15 amino acids. Per the germline V gene, CDR1 is KGHSH and CDR2 is LQKENI. The trim removed 0 bases at V and 2 bases at J, leaving 3 bases unmatched. The CDR3 is CASSPPGLGTYEQYF. The CDR3 coding sequence is TGTGCCAGCTCACCACCGGGACTAGGGACCTACGAGCAGTACTTC.

The chain is built from TRBV23-1 and TRBJ2-7, with TRBD2 as a possible D gene (6 bases). TRBV23-1 is marked as an open reading frame, function uncertain. The V gene lost 3 bases and the J gene lost 1 base, with 16 bases spanning the gap. CDR3 size: 16 residues. The CDR3 reads CASSHEWASVSYEQYF. CDR3 nucleotides: TGCGCCAGCAGTCATGAGTGGGCTAGCGTATCCTACGAGCAGTACTTC.

The chain joins TRBV28 to TRBJ2-7; D might be TRBD2 (6 bases). Between the trimmed V and J ends, which lost 4 bases and 5 bases, there was a span of 15 bases. This CDR3 is 14 amino acids long. Germline-derived CDR1 and CDR2 are MDHEN and SYDVKM. The CDR3 bases are TGTGCCAGCAGTTGGTCGACTAGTAAGGACGAGCAGTACTTC. As protein: CASSWSTSKDEQYF.

This clone was seen a handful of times. V is TRBV9 and J is TRBJ2-1; 11 bases fit TRBD2. Trimming at V came to 2 bases and at J to 3 bases, leaving 4 bases not matched to a gene. This CDR3 is 16 amino acids long. Looked up from germline, CDR1 is SGDLS and CDR2 is YYNGEE. As DNA, the CDR3 is TGTGCCAGCAGCGTCCCCGGACTAGCGGGCTACAATGAGCAGTTCTTC. Translated, it gives CASSVPGLAGYNEQFF.

The chain has TRBV4-1 and TRBJ2-1; 10 bases agree with TRBD2. Unmatched junction bases numbered 6, after V lost 3 bases and J lost 4 bases. The CDR3 totals 16 residues. In germline, CDR1 is MGHRA, CDR2 YSYEKL. The DNA of the CDR3 is TGCGCCAGCAGCCAGAGGACTAGCGGTTTTTACAATGAGCAGTTCTTC. This sequence encodes CASSQRTSGFYNEQFF.

The chain recombines TRBV7-8 with TRBJ2-3; D gene ambiguous. Germline V gene sequence: CDR1 SGHVS, CDR2 FQNEAQ. Trimming took 6 bases from V and 0 from J, leaving 16 bases between them. CDR3 length: 16 amino acids. CDR3 loop: CASRLSTVLSTDTQYF. The CDR3 bases are TGTGCCAGCAGGCTCAGTACCGTCTTGAGCACAGATACGCAGTATTTT.

The chain couples TRBV5-1 to TRBJ2-1, with D unclear. CDR1 SGHRS and CDR2 YFSETQ come from the germline V gene. This CDR3 has 16 amino acids. V lost 4 bases, J lost 2 bases, and 16 bases lay in between. CDR3 in DNA: TGCGCCAGCAGCCCCCGGTTACCGCCACCCTACAATGAGCAGTTCTTC. This translates into CASSPRLPPPYNEQFF. Supplemented by reference TRBV5-1 and TRBJ2-1, the full variable domain reads KAGVTQTPRYLIKTRGQQVTLSCSPISGHRSVSWYQQTPGQGLQFLFEYFSETQRNKGNFPGRFSGRQFSNSRSEMNVSTLELGDSALYLCASSPRLPPPYNEQFFGPGTRLTVL.

The genes are TRBV7-2 and TRBJ1-3, with 8 positions matching TRBD1. V shed 0 bases and J 3 bases; nucleotides not matched to a gene: 4. CDR1 and CDR2 from the germline V gene are SGHTA and FQGNSA. This CDR3 is 16 amino acids long. CDR3 in amino acids: CASSLATGVYGNTIYF. DNA of the CDR3: TGTGCCAGCAGCTTAGCGACAGGGGTATATGGAAACACCATATATTTT.

The chain carries TRBV18 and TRBJ2-7; TRBD2 aligns across 8 bases. V lost 6 bases, J lost 2 bases, and 3 bases stayed unmatched. The CDR3 contains 13 residues. CDR1 is KGHSH and CDR2 is LQKENI in the germline V gene. Here the CDR3 reads CASSPAGAYEQYF. CDR3 nucleotide sequence: TGTGCCAGCTCTCCAGCGGGGGCCTACGAGCAGTACTTC. The variable domain in full, completed from reference TRBV18 and TRBJ2-7, reads NAGVMQNPRHLVRRRGQEARLRCSPMKGHSHVYWYRQLPEEGLKFMVYLQKENIIDESGMPKERFSAEFPKEGPSILRIQQVVRGDSAAYFCASSPAGAYEQYFGPGTRLTVT.

The genes are TRBV4-2 and TRBJ2-3; perhaps TRBD2 as D (5 bases). The length of the CDR3 is 15 residues. Trimming removed 0 bases from V and 6 bases from J, with 13 bases in between. Germline loops: CDR1 LGHNA, CDR2 YNFKEQ. The CDR3 DNA sequence: TGTGCCAGCAGCCAAGATTTACCGGGAACGGATACGCAGTATTTT. It translates to CASSQDLPGTDTQYF.